Below, 9 T cell receptor beta chains from the same sample are listed, as sequenced in a study of T-cell reconstitution after alpha-beta-depleted transplantation in children. Preparation of the TCRbeta library involved a method that used unique molecular identifiers. One entry per CDR3 protein results from TCRdb running MiXCR on the PCR reads. This table holds some 490,000 distinct CDR3 sequences, around 12% found once. The sequencing here drew on PBMCs from the stem cell graft donor, taken from the stem cell graft. These receptors were collected from a human donor who donated a stem cell graft to a child with combined immunodeficiency.

V usage is TRBV30 and J usage is TRBJ2-7; possibly TRBD1 for D (6 bases). Trimming pared 1 base from V and 0 bases from J, leaving 10 bases between. This CDR3 has 14 residues. Looked up from germline, CDR1 is GTSNPN and CDR2 is SVGIG (reference sequence). CDR3 residues: CAWSGQEYSYEQYF. The CDR3 nucleotides are TGTGCCTGGAGTGGACAGGAGTACTCCTACGAGCAGTACTTC.

This clonotype was seen many times. This sequence joins TRBV7-2 and TRBJ2-2; D might be TRBD2 (5 bases). Germline assignment: CDR1 SGHTA and CDR2 FQGNSA. CDR3 size: 15 residues. V gave up 2 bases and J gave up 1 base, with 8 bases separating them. The CDR3 here is CASSLKSGNTGELFF. CDR3 in DNA: TGTGCCAGCAGCTTAAAAAGCGGGAACACCGGGGAGCTGTTTTTT.

V usage is TRBV9 and J usage is TRBJ2-3; 7 bases fit TRBD2. There are 15 residues in the CDR3. Looked up from germline, CDR1 is SGDLS and CDR2 is YYNGEE. Trimming cost V 0 bases and J 6 bases; bases outside gene matches: 7. This CDR3 reads CASSVVGLGGDTQYF. The CDR3 DNA sequence: TGTGCCAGCAGCGTAGTCGGTCTCGGGGGGGATACGCAGTATTTT.

The chain has TRBV12-3 or TRBV12-4 and TRBJ2-5; unclear D gene. This CDR3 contains 15 residues. V was cut by 2 bases and J by 4 bases, with 14 bases left in between. The CDR3 here is CASSLRLGSIETQYF. The CDR3 DNA reads as TGTGCCAGCAGTTTAAGGCTGGGATCCATAGAGACCCAGTACTTC.

V and J are TRBV7-8 and TRBJ2-1; a weak D match, TRBD2 (5 bases). With 1 base removed from V and 2 bases from J, the gap between germline ends came to 6 bases. Germline V gene sequence: CDR1 SGHVS, CDR2 FQNEAQ. The CDR3 is 14 amino acids. CDR3 bases: TGTGCCAGCAGCTTAGGGCGGGCCTACAATGAGCAGTTCTTC. Amino acid sequence: CASSLGRAYNEQFF.

The chain uses TRBV25-1 and TRBJ2-7; TRBD1 matches 7 bases. This CDR3 is built from 12 residues. Germline loops: CDR1 MGHDK, CDR2 SYGVNS. Germline trimming cut 8 bases from V and 3 bases from J; bases unmatched to any gene: 4. CDR3 nucleotides: TGTGCCAGCCAACGGGACAGCTACGAGCAGTACTTC. Encoded protein: CASQRDSYEQYF.

This clonotype was counted between two and nine times. The genes are TRBV7-2 and TRBJ2-3; 9 bases are shared with TRBD2. Germline CDR1 reads SGHTA; CDR2 reads FQGNSA. The CDR3 has 16 residues. V shed 5 bases and J 2 bases; nucleotides not matched to a gene: 8. CDR3 protein: CASSPLAGAPTDTQYF. The CDR3 DNA follows: TGTGCCAGCAGCCCATTAGCGGGAGCCCCCACAGATACGCAGTATTTT. The full variable domain, with the rest looked up from reference TRBV7-2 and TRBJ2-3, is GAGVSQSPSNKVTEKGKDVELRCDPISGHTALYWYRQSLGQGLEFLIYFQGNSAPDKSGLPSDRFSAERTGGSVSTLTIQRTQQEDSAVYLCASSPLAGAPTDTQYFGPGTRLTVL.

This clonotype appeared many times. The chain is built from TRBV27 and TRBJ2-7, with 8 bases matching TRBD2. CDR3 length equals 14 residues. Germline V CDR1 and CDR2: MNHEY, SMNVEV (reference sequence). J gave up 1 base and V 4 bases, and 3 bases lay outside the gene matches. The CDR3 here is CASSSGTSSYEQYF. The CDR3, as DNA: TGTGCCAGCAGTTCCGGGACTAGTTCCTACGAGCAGTACTTC.

The chain has TRBV15 and TRBJ2-7; D is possibly TRBD2 (6 bases). Germline lookup yields CDR1 LNHNV and CDR2 YYDKDF (reference sequence). V was pared by 0 bases and J by 2 bases, with 17 bases between. The CDR3 consists of 17 residues. The CDR3, as DNA: TGTGCCACCAGCAGAGATACTGGGCGGGGTAACCCCTACGAGCAGTACTTC. This encodes CATSRDTGRGNPYEQYF.